The 9 T cell receptor beta chains reported below all come from one sample, sequenced in a study of blood T cell repertoires in COVID-19. Profiled with immunoSEQ multiplex PCR; TCRdb holds only in-frame clones, not every one. The repertoire consists of hundreds of thousands of clones, with roughly nine tenths occurring once and the leading ten covering around 0.72%. What was sequenced was peripheral blood. The origin of the receptors is a man in his forties or fifties with acute or convalescent COVID-19.

The V and J genes are TRBV30 and TRBJ1-2; 12 bases are a match to TRBD1. This CDR3 region has 14 residues. The germline gives CDR1 GTSNPN, CDR2 SVGIG (reference sequence). The V and J ends lost 5 bases and 7 bases, in that order; junction bases with no gene match: 8. The CDR3 here is CAWGWGQGASGYTF. CDR3 nucleotide sequence: TGTGCCTGGGGCTGGGGACAGGGGGCCAGTGGCTACACCTTC.

J is TRBJ2-7 and V is TRBV5-1; 8 nucleotides line up with TRBD2. CDR3 length equals 13 residues. J lost 4 bases, V lost 3 bases, and 3 bases had no gene match. CDR1 SGHRS and CDR2 YFSETQ come from the germline V gene. CDR3 nucleotide sequence: TGCGCCAGCAGCTCCGCGGGGGGTTACGAGCAGTACTTC. Amino acid sequence: CASSSAGGYEQYF.

The chain recombines TRBV6-5 with TRBJ1-1, with a weak D call TRBD1 (5 bases). The CDR3 extends over 14 amino acids. V gave up 2 bases and J gave up 3 bases, with 10 bases separating them. Germline V gene lookup returns CDR1 MNHEY and CDR2 SVGAGI. CDR3 coding DNA: TGTGCCAGCAGTTACACAATACAGGACACTGAAGCTTTCTTT. Residues: CASSYTIQDTEAFF.

The chain joins TRBV19 to TRBJ2-7; 7 bases are a match to TRBD1. CDR1 and CDR2 from the germline V gene are LNHDA and SQIVND (reference sequence). The CDR3 is 16 residues long. After removal of 4 bases from V and 2 bases from J, the junction contained 11 bases not matched to a gene. Written as DNA, the CDR3 is TGTGCCAGTAGTAAGGCCGGGACAGACGGGACCTACGAGCAGTACTTC. This codes for CASSKAGTDGTYEQYF.

The chain employs TRBV7-9 and TRBJ2-1, with D maybe TRBD2 (6 bases). Germline loops: CDR1 SEHNR, CDR2 FQNEAQ (reference sequence). CDR3 length equals 17 residues. V lost 1 base and J lost 9, with 22 bases in between. CDR3 sequence reads: CASSLVSLPGEIVEQFF. The CDR3 nucleotides read TGTGCCAGCAGCTTAGTCTCCTTGCCGGGAGAAATAGTTGAGCAGTTCTTC.

This chain uses TRBV7-8 with TRBJ2-1, with 10 bases lining up with TRBD1. Trimming removed 6 bases from V and 7 bases from J; junction bases left unmatched: 12. Germline V gives CDR1 SGHVS, CDR2 FQNEAQ. The length of the CDR3 is 16 residues. The CDR3 nucleotides read TGTGCCAGCAGGGAGGACAGGGGGAAAGGGAGGAATGAGCAGTTCTTC. This gives the protein CASREDRGKGRNEQFF.

The chain carries TRBV28 and TRBJ2-2, with D possibly TRBD2 on 5 matching bases. Germline-derived CDR1 and CDR2 are MDHEN and SYDVKM. V lost 8 bases to trimming and J lost 0 bases, with 13 bases between them. The CDR3 has 15 amino acids. CDR3 DNA sequence: TGTGCCAGCTCTTACGGGGTTCCGAACACCGGGGAGCTGTTTTTT. It specifies CASSYGVPNTGELFF.

The chain combines TRBV28 with TRBJ1-1; D unresolved. Germline V CDR1 and CDR2: MDHEN, SYDVKM. The V gene lost 6 bases and the J gene lost 1 base, with 9 bases spanning the gap. CDR3 length: 13 residues. The CDR3 loop is CASRAGRNTEAFF. The CDR3, as DNA: TGTGCCAGCAGGGCCGGGAGGAACACTGAAGCTTTCTTT.

This chain uses TRBV7-2 with TRBJ1-3; 7 bases are shared with TRBD1. The germline gives CDR1 SGHTA, CDR2 FQGNSA. Trimming took 5 bases from V and 0 from J; bases not matched to a gene: 7. This CDR3 has 16 amino acids. The CDR3 protein is CASSIRGRISGNTIYF. The DNA for the CDR3 is TGTGCCAGCAGCATAAGGGGGCGCATCTCTGGAAACACCATATATTTT.